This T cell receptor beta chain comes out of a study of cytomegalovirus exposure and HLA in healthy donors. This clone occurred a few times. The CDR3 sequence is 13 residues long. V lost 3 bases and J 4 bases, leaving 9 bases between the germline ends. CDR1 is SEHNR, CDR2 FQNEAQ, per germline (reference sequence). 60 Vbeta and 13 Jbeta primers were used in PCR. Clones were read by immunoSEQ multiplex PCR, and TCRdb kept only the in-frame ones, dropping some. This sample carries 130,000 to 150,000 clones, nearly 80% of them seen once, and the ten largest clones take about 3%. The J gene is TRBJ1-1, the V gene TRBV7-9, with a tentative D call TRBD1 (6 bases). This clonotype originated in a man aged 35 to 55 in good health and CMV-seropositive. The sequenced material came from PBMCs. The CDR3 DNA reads TGTGCCAGCAGCTTGGCCAGGGGCACTGAAGCTTTCTTT. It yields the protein CASSLARGTEAFF.